This T cell receptor beta chain came from a study of identical twins. The study, taken as a whole, reports: Abundant beta clonotypes from cord blood had fewer insertions, unlike memory repertoires, which showed none.

V lost 8 bases and J lost 4, with 17 bases in between. CDR3 length: 15 amino acids. Details on this clonotype: Antigen specificity is unknown.

Healthy Caucasians alone served as donors. A universal primer site was added by template switching, and unique molecular identifiers were carried by the cDNA. TCRdb reprocessed the 5' RACE reads via MiXCR and lists one record per CDR3 protein. The sample lists 300,000 to 400,000 distinct CDR3 sequences, 10% to 15% occurring once. This same sample was also taken into another study, of yellow fever vaccine responses in identical twins. That study reports: The T cell response to vaccination in identical twins was reportedly partly convergent and partly personalized.

The chain combines TRBV12-3 or TRBV12-4 with TRBJ2-2, with unresolved D. This receptor was identified in a woman aged 18-30 years in good health. The source material was CD8+ T cells sorted from blood. CDR3 sequence: CASGLVGRLTGELFF. In DNA, the CDR3 is TGTGCCAGCGGCTTGGTAGGTCGGCTCACCGGGGAGCTGTTTTTT.